One and the same sample provided the 10 T cell receptor beta chains below, sequenced in a study of shared clonotypes between healthy human individuals. Positive CCR7 selection of CD45RO-negative cells yielded the naive CD8 cells, and terminally differentiated effector memory CD45RA+ cells were excluded. The assay was immunoSEQ multiplex PCR, and TCRdb's table has in-frame clones only and misses some. The sample yields about 680,000 clones, 92% seen once. The specimen sequenced was naive CD8+ T cells sorted from blood. The origin of the receptors is a man aged 25 to 45 in good health.

J is TRBJ2-5 and V is TRBV7-9; D remains ambiguous. Germline V CDR1 and CDR2: SEHNR, FQNEAQ (reference sequence). V was cut by 5 bases and J by 1 base, with 11 bases left in between. There are 14 residues in the CDR3. The CDR3 bases are TGTGCCAGCAGCCCCAGACGGACCCAAGAGACCCAGTACTTC. Its translation is CASSPRRTQETQYF.

The chain is built from TRBV5-4 and TRBJ1-1; D is possibly TRBD1 (6 bases). The CDR3 length is 15 residues. V shed 4 bases and J shed 5 bases, with 18 bases lying between them. The germline V gene has CDR1 SGHNT and CDR2 YYREEE (reference sequence). Written as DNA, the CDR3 is TGTGCCAGCAGCCCGGGTAGGGGGGCGGGAACTGAAGCTTTCTTT. It yields the protein CASSPGRGAGTEAFF. Full variable domain (outside the CDR3, taken from reference TRBV5-4 and TRBJ1-1): ETGVTQSPTHLIKTRGQQVTLRCSSQSGHNTVSWYQQALGQGPQFIFQYYREEENGRGNFPPRFSGLQFPNYSSELNVNALELDDSALYLCASSPGRGAGTEAFFGQGTRLTVV.

This clone came up a few times. The CDR3 DNA reads as TGTGCCAGCAGCAAGACGCTTCCCGGGACAGAGAGCTACGAGCAGTACTTC. Protein: CASSKTLPGTESYEQYF. This sequence joins TRBV21-1 and TRBJ2-7; the table gives TRBD1 as D, unverified against the DNA. TRBV21-1 counts as a pseudogene. There are 17 residues in the CDR3.

The rearrangement uses TRBV11-2 and TRBJ2-7; 12 positions match TRBD2. This CDR3 comprises 16 residues. V trimming: 5 bases; J trimming: 6 bases; junction bases outside the gene matches: 11. Germline V lookup: CDR1 SGHAT, CDR2 FQNNGV. CDR3 protein: CASSPIELAGGSEQYF. The CDR3 DNA is TGTGCCAGCAGCCCGATCGAACTAGCGGGAGGTTCCGAGCAGTACTTC.

The chain is built from TRBV7-6 and TRBJ2-1; 13 bases align to TRBD2. Germline-derived CDR1 and CDR2 are SGHVS and FNYEAQ. V lost 5 bases, J lost 5 bases, and 9 bases stayed unmatched. The CDR3 totals 17 residues. The CDR3 nucleotides read TGTGCCAGCAGCGCCCTACAGGGACTAGCGGGGAACAATGAGCAGTTCTTC. Amino acids: CASSALQGLAGNNEQFF.

This rearrangement joins TRBV27 to TRBJ2-7, with a possible D match to TRBD2 (5 bases). Deletions cut 6 bases from V and 2 bases from J, with 17 bases between. The CDR3 is 15 amino acids. Looked up from germline, CDR1 is MNHEY and CDR2 is SMNVEV (reference sequence). This chain's CDR3 is CASSPIPGFTYEQYF. CDR3 nucleotides: TGTGCCAGCAGCCCTATTCCGGGGTTTACCTACGAGCAGTACTTC.

The chain is built from TRBV21-1 and TRBJ2-7. TRBV21-1 is marked as a pseudogene. This CDR3 has 16 residues. CDR3 nucleotide sequence: TGTGCCAGCAGCTTCCAATCCTTACGAAAACCCTACGAGCAGTACTTC. Residues: CASSFQSLRKPYEQYF.

The chain recombines TRBV6-4 with TRBJ1-2; the D gene is possibly TRBD1 (5 bases). Germline CDR1 MRHNA, CDR2 SNTAGT. This CDR3 is built from 14 residues. Trimming took off 7 bases at V and 7 bases at J, with 19 bases between the two ends. Here the CDR3 reads CASKATRRDCGYTF. CDR3 DNA sequence: TGTGCCAGCAAAGCCACCAGGAGGGACTGTGGCTACACCTTC.

The J gene is TRBJ2-1, the V gene TRBV7-6; D perhaps matches TRBD1 (6 bases). The germline gives CDR1 SGHVS, CDR2 FNYEAQ. Trimming took 3 bases from V and 8 from J, leaving 11 bases between them. CDR3 length: 13 residues. CDR3 bases: TGTGCCAGCAGCTTTCGGAAGGGGGATGAGCAGTTCTTC. Protein: CASSFRKGDEQFF.

This clone has a handful of counts. The genes are TRBV6-5 and TRBJ1-2; possibly TRBD1 for D (5 bases). V was clipped by 7 bases and J by 7 bases, with 16 bases between them. Germline CDR1 reads MNHEY; CDR2 reads SVGAGI. This CDR3 is built from 13 residues. The CDR3 nucleotides read TGTGCCAGCAATAACCAGGGTACTTCTGGCTACACCTTC. Its protein is CASNNQGTSGYTF.